The clone carrying this TCR beta chain was recorded once. What it binds is not known. Clones were sequenced by immunoSEQ multiplex PCR, and TCRdb holds only the in-frame ones, with some missing. The sample holds about 20,000 clones, about 89% seen once. CDR3 length: 13 residues. Germline V gene lookup returns CDR1 SQVTM and CDR2 ANQGSEA. J gave up 7 bases and V 4 bases, and 8 bases lay outside the gene matches. This entry belongs to a study of OX40 agonist ivuxolimab in advanced cancers. Study at large: Allowance was made for prior anti-PD-1, anti-PD-L1 or anti-CTLA-4 therapy, and about 44% had some. Partial responses occurred in Three dose-escalation patients, one with hepatocellular carcinoma and two with cutaneous melanoma.

Study results and caveats: CD4+ and CD8+ blood T cells expanded clonally by week 6 at 0.1 to 3.0 mg/kg. Partial responders dosed at 0.1-3.0 mg/kg displayed clonal expansion ranking among the lowest.

V is TRBV29-1 and J is TRBJ2-7; 9 positions agree with TRBD1. This receptor was taken from an adult with an advanced solid tumor such as melanoma, head and neck, liver or kidney cancer. The sequencing here drew on CD4+ or CD8+ T cells sorted from blood, taken in a trial of the OX40 agonist ivuxolimab. The DNA for the CDR3 is TGCAGCGTTGTGGACAGGGGAGCGTGGGAGCAGTACTTC. It is translated as CSVVDRGAWEQYF.